The 18 T cell receptor beta chains presented below share a single source sample, sequenced in a study of blood T cell repertoires in COVID-19 (dated by TCRdb to the early 2020s). The method behind the library was the immunoSEQ multiplex PCR assay. Drawn from immuneACCESS, this table holds only the in-frame rearrangements with V and J called that TCRdb kept. Clones are partly lost; checked studies trace under half to an unresolved V gene and leave the rest unexplained. The sample table records about 360,000 clones; around nine tenths of these occur just once. Around 3% of the sample belongs to the ten largest clones. Input material: peripheral blood. All receptors derive from a human donor in a cohort sampled during active COVID-19.

This clone is a singleton in its sample. V usage is TRBV7-3 and J usage is TRBJ2-3, with 8 nucleotides matching TRBD1. The CDR3 is made up of 14 amino acids. In germline, CDR1 is SGHTA, CDR2 FQGTGA. V lost 5 bases, J lost 6 bases, and 7 bases stayed unmatched. CDR3 amino acids: CASSLMTGADTQYF. In nucleotides, the CDR3 is TGTGCCAGCAGCCTCATGACAGGGGCGGATACGCAGTATTTT.

V gene TRBV9 combines with J gene TRBJ1-6; 9 positions agree with TRBD1. J was trimmed by 15 bases and V by 6 bases; bases with no gene match: 10. Looked up from germline, CDR1 is SGDLS and CDR2 is YYNGEE. CDR3 length: 13 residues. The CDR3 is CASTPRGQGNLHF. In DNA form, the CDR3 reads TGTGCCAGCACCCCACGGGGACAGGGTAACCTCCACTTT.

The chain joins TRBV2 to TRBJ1-2, with 8 bases matching TRBD1. CDR1 is SNHLY, CDR2 FYNNEI, per germline. The CDR3 loop spans 14 amino acids. The V segment lost 6 bases and the J segment 8 bases; nucleotides outside the gene matches: 11. Here the CDR3 DNA reads TGTGCCAGCAGCTCGACAGGGGAGGATGGCGGCTACACCTTC. Its translation: CASSSTGEDGGYTF.

J is TRBJ1-6 and V is TRBV6-5; 7 bases fit TRBD1. CDR1 and CDR2 from the germline V gene are MNHEY and SVGAGI. With 6 bases clipped from V and 7 bases from J, the junction kept 9 bases outside the gene matches. The CDR3 is 15 amino acids. The CDR3, as DNA: TGTGCCAGCAGAACCGACAGGGTGGGAAATTCACCCCTCCACTTT. The encoded protein is CASRTDRVGNSPLHF.

This clone was recorded a few times. The chain uses TRBV11-2 and TRBJ2-7; 8 positions agree with TRBD2. This CDR3 has 15 amino acids. The germline V gene has CDR1 SGHAT and CDR2 FQNNGV. The trim removed 3 bases at V and 3 bases at J, leaving 7 bases unmatched. CDR3 in DNA: TGTGCCAGCAGCTTGCGGGGGGCCGGGGACTACGAGCAGTACTTC. Protein product: CASSLRGAGDYEQYF.

Only one count was recorded for this clone. The chain is built from TRBV9 and TRBJ1-2; possibly TRBD1 for D (6 bases). This CDR3 spans 16 amino acids. Trimming removed 0 bases from V and 8 bases from J, with 20 bases in between. Germline loops: CDR1 SGDLS, CDR2 YYNGEE. CDR3 in amino acids: CASSVGSPGPGVGYTF. The CDR3 DNA reads as TGTGCCAGCAGCGTAGGATCTCCGGGACCAGGGGTAGGCTACACCTTC.

The chain employs TRBV30 and TRBJ2-1, with TRBD2 identical over 8 bases. The V segment lost 5 bases and the J segment 3 bases; nucleotides outside the gene matches: 6. CDR1 and CDR2 (germline): GTSNPN, SVGIG (reference sequence). This CDR3 is built from 14 residues. CDR3: CAWGRGGNYNEQFF. In DNA form, the CDR3 reads TGTGCCTGGGGTCGGGGGGGGAACTACAATGAGCAGTTCTTC.

The rearrangement uses TRBV5-1 and TRBJ2-3, with D maybe TRBD1 (7 bases). Germline V gene sequence: CDR1 SGHRS, CDR2 YFSETQ. With 3 bases removed from V and 1 base from J, the gap between germline ends came to 15 bases. The CDR3 contains 16 residues. The CDR3 loop reads CASSSLGGGGTDTQYF. CDR3 sequence (DNA): TGCGCCAGCAGCTCCCTAGGGGGCGGGGGCACAGATACGCAGTATTTT.

This sequence joins TRBV7-8 and TRBJ1-3; unclear D gene. The CDR3 runs to 16 residues. Germline CDR1 reads SGHVS; CDR2 reads FQNEAQ. Between the trimmed V and J ends, which lost 5 bases and 2 bases, there was a span of 16 bases. CDR3 amino acids: CASSGERVSAGNTIYF. The CDR3 DNA is TGTGCCAGCAGCGGCGAGAGGGTTTCTGCTGGAAACACCATATATTTT.

Comments on this clone: One junction end disagrees with the germline gene, perhaps due to a read error. The chain recombines TRBV7-7 with TRBJ2-5, with 10 bases that match TRBD1. CDR1 is SSHAT, CDR2 FNYEAQ, per germline (reference sequence). The CDR3 length is 15 residues. The CDR3 sequence is CASSRDRGREETQYF. The CDR3 nucleotides are TGTGCTAGCAGCCGGGACAGGGGAAGGGAAGAGACCCAGTACTTC.

This chain joins TRBV3-1 (or the pseudogene TRBV3-2) and TRBJ2-2; no firm D call. Germline V lookup: CDR1 LGHDT, CDR2 YNNKEL (reference sequence). The CDR3 contains 12 residues. The V and J ends lost 4 bases and 5 bases respectively, with 5 bases between them. The CDR3 region is CASSLGTGELFF. The CDR3 bases are TGTGCCAGCAGCCTCGGGACCGGGGAGCTGTTTTTT.

This clone occurred once. The chain employs TRBV28 and TRBJ2-1; D remains ambiguous. Trimming shortened V by 5 bases and J by 10 bases, and 9 bases separated the two germline ends. The CDR3 is made up of 11 amino acids. Germline V gene lookup returns CDR1 MDHEN and CDR2 SYDVKM. CDR3 region: CASSVLREQFF. The CDR3 DNA reads TGTGCCAGCAGTGTGCTTCGGGAGCAGTTCTTC.

This rearrangement joins TRBV18 to TRBJ2-2; maybe TRBD2 (6 bases). Trimming took 6 bases from V and 7 from J, leaving 18 bases between them. There are 15 residues in the CDR3. Germline loops: CDR1 KGHSH, CDR2 LQKENI. CDR3 sequence: CASSTNDRAGGELFF. The CDR3 nucleotides read TGTGCCAGCTCGACTAACGACAGAGCGGGCGGGGAGCTGTTTTTT.

This chain joins TRBV7-2 and TRBJ1-1, with a possible D match to TRBD1 (5 bases). Looked up from germline, CDR1 is SGHTA and CDR2 is FQGNSA. This CDR3 is built from 16 residues. V lost 0 bases and J 2 bases, leaving 13 bases between the germline ends. The CDR3 DNA reads as TGTGCCAGCAGCTTAGCTGTCGGGGGAGGTAACACTGAAGCTTTCTTT. Its translation is CASSLAVGGGNTEAFF.

This clone showed up just once. The rearrangement joins TRBV5-1 to TRBJ2-3; a possible D gene is TRBD2 (6 bases). Germline V gives CDR1 SGHRS, CDR2 YFSETQ. The length of the CDR3 is 15 residues. The ends were cut back, 0 bases at V and 5 bases at J, with 13 bases in the middle. CDR3 nucleotide sequence: TGCGCCAGCAGCTTGGATGGGGAGGCGGGAGATACGCAGTATTTT. Translation: CASSLDGEAGDTQYF. Looking up the rest from reference TRBV5-1 and TRBJ2-3 gives the full variable domain: KAGVTQTPRYLIKTRGQQVTLSCSPISGHRSVSWYQQTPGQGLQFLFEYFSETQRNKGNFPGRFSGRQFSNSRSEMNVSTLELGDSALYLCASSLDGEAGDTQYFGPGTRLTVL.

This chain joins TRBV5-1 and TRBJ2-1, with TRBD2 identical over 8 bases. Germline lookup yields CDR1 SGHRS and CDR2 YFSETQ. Trimming removed 4 bases from V and 0 bases from J; junction bases left unmatched: 12. This CDR3 contains 18 residues. The CDR3 sequence: CASSLSLAGTSSYNEQFF. CDR3 coding DNA: TGCGCCAGCAGCCTATCCTTAGCGGGGACGAGCTCCTACAATGAGCAGTTCTTC.

The chain carries TRBV18 and TRBJ1-1; D remains unclear. With 3 bases removed from V and 1 base from J, the gap between germline ends came to 6 bases. The CDR3 extends over 13 amino acids. Per germline, CDR1 KGHSH and CDR2 LQKENI. The CDR3 bases are TGTGCCAGCTCACCTCTAACGAACACTGAAGCTTTCTTT. Translation gives CASSPLTNTEAFF.

The chain is built from TRBV19 and TRBJ1-2; D ambiguous. With 3 bases removed from V and 0 bases from J, the gap between germline ends came to 11 bases. Germline V gene data show CDR1 as LNHDA and CDR2 as SQIVND (reference sequence). This CDR3 comprises 15 residues. The CDR3 protein is CASSMRRGANYGYTF. The CDR3 nucleotides are TGTGCCAGTAGTATGAGGCGCGGCGCTAACTATGGCTACACCTTC.